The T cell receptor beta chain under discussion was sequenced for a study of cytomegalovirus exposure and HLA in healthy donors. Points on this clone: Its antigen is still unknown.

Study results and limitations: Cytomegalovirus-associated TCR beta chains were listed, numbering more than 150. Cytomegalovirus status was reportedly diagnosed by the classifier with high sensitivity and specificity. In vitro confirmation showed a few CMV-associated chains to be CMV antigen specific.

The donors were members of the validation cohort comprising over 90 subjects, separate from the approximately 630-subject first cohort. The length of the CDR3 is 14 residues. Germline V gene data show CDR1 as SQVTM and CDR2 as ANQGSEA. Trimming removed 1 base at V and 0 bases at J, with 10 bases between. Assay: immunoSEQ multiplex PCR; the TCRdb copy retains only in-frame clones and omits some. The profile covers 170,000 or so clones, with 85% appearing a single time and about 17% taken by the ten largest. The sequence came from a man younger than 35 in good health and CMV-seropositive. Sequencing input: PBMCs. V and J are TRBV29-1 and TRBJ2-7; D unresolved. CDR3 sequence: CSVEVLSSSYEQYF. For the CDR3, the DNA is TGCAGCGTTGAAGTCCTTTCGAGCTCCTACGAGCAGTACTTC.